These T cell receptor beta chains were read from a single sample in a study of blood T cell repertoires in COVID-19. Sequenced by immunoSEQ multiplex PCR; TCRdb stores in-frame clones only, minus some. The sample lists about 68,000 clones, about 90% occurring once. The specimen sequenced was peripheral blood. The receptors derive from a woman in her fifties or sixties with COVID-19, enrolled during active disease. CDR3s include the opening cysteine and the closing phenylalanine or tryptophan. Fields, in order: J gene, D gene, clone size, V gene, CDR3 DNA, CDR3 protein. D genes are given only for firm matches. Not every row has a clone size; where given, it reads once, few, many or a size class.

>TRBJ2-5|-|-|TRBV7-9
TGTGCCAGCAGCTTAGTGGGGGCCCAGGGGACCCAGTACTTC
CASSLVGAQGTQYF
>TRBJ2-3|TRBD2|-|TRBV27
TGTGCCAGCACCCTAAGATTTCCGGGACTAGCGGGAGGACCGGGAGATACGCAGTATTTT
CASTLRFPGLAGGPGDTQYF
>TRBJ2-3|-|-|TRBV7-2
TGTGCCAGCAGCTTAACAGGTCTCGGGGGAGATACGCAGTATTTT
CASSLTGLGGDTQYF
>TRBJ1-3|TRBD1|-|TRBV2
TGTGCCAGCATAAAGGACAGGGGGTGGACTGGAAACACCATATATTTT
CASIKDRGWTGNTIYF
>TRBJ2-1|TRBD2|-|TRBV30
TGTGCCTGGAAAAAGCGGGAATACAATGAGCAGTTCTTC
CAWKKREYNEQFF
>TRBJ2-1|TRBD2|once|TRBV10-1
TGCGCCAGCAGTGAGTTTCCTAGCGGGAGCTCCTACAATGAGCAGTTCTTC
CASSEFPSGSSYNEQFF
>TRBJ1-2|-|-|TRBV28
TGTGCCAGCAGATCAGGGTTTTGGGGCTACACCTTC
CASRSGFWGYTF
>TRBJ1-6|-|-|TRBV2
TGTGCCAGCACCAGGACTGGGGGGGCACCCCTCCACTTT
CASTRTGGAPLHF
>TRBJ2-2|-|-|TRBV14
TGTGCCAGATCGGAGATCACCGGGGAGCTGTTTTTT
CARSEITGELFF
>TRBJ1-6|-|once|TRBV24-1
TGTGCCACCACCAGCAGACTGGATTCACCCCTCCACTTT
CATTSRLDSPLHF
>TRBJ2-7|TRBD1|few|TRBV7-2
TGTGCCAGCAGCCGACAGGGCCCCTACGAGCAGTACTTC
CASSRQGPYEQYF
>TRBJ2-3|TRBD2|-|TRBV3-1/TRBV3-2
TGTGCCAGCAGCCTCCGGGTAGGAGCGGGGGGTGATACGCAGTATTTT
CASSLRVGAGGDTQYF
>TRBJ2-2|-|-|TRBV7-9
TGTGCCAGCAGCTTAAGGGAGACCGGGGAGCTGTTTTTT
CASSLRETGELFF
>TRBJ2-7|TRBD2|-|TRBV7-9
TGTGCCAGCAGCTTAGCGCAGGGGCTAGCGGGAGTCTACGAGCAGTACTTC
CASSLAQGLAGVYEQYF
>TRBJ2-7|-|-|TRBV5-1
TGCGCCAGCAGCTTGACGGCGGAATTCTACGAGCAGTACTTC
CASSLTAEFYEQYF
>TRBJ2-2|TRBD1|-|TRBV6-5
TGTGCCAGCAGTAATTCAGGGGGCTCGGGGGAGCTGTTTTTT
CASSNSGGSGELFF
>TRBJ2-1|-|-|TRBV5-6
TGTGCCAGCAGCACCGGGTCACGCAATGAGCAGTTCTTC
CASSTGSRNEQFF
>TRBJ2-1|TRBD2|-|TRBV24-1
TGTGCCACCAGTGATCCTCTAGCGGGGGGCGACAATGAGCAGTTCTTC
CATSDPLAGGDNEQFF
>TRBJ2-3|-|-|TRBV10-1
TGCGCCAGCAGTGAGACGGGCACAGATACGCAGTATTTT
CASSETGTDTQYF
>TRBJ2-2|-|few|TRBV6-5
TGTGCCAGCAGTTTAGGAGGAGGGCCCACCGGGGAGCTGTTTTTT
CASSLGGGPTGELFF
>TRBJ2-1|TRBD2|-|TRBV3-1/TRBV3-2
TGTGCCAGCAGCCAAGTTTCAAGCGGGAGTTTAAATGAGCAGTTCTTC
CASSQVSSGSLNEQFF
>TRBJ2-7|TRBD2|few|TRBV4-1
TGCGCCAGCAGCCATACTAGCGGGAGGGCCTACGAGCAGTACTTC
CASSHTSGRAYEQYF
>TRBJ1-4|-|-|TRBV10-3
TGTGCCATCAGTGAGTTTAGATCGGGAGCCGTTACTGAAAAACTGTTTTTT
CAISEFRSGAVTEKLFF
>TRBJ1-3|TRBD1|-|TRBV30
TGTGCCTGGAAGGGACAGGGGGCAGGAAACACCATATATTTT
CAWKGQGAGNTIYF
>TRBJ2-1|-|once|TRBV21-1
TGTGCCAGCACGGTACGACAGACTAGCGGGAGGAGTCCTGAGCAGTTCTTC
CASTVRQTSGRSPEQFF
>TRBJ2-5|-|-|TRBV7-9
TGTGCCAGCAGCTTAGTTGGGACTTCGCAAGAGACCCAGTACTTC
CASSLVGTSQETQYF
>TRBJ2-3|-|-|TRBV11-2
TGTGCCAGCAGCTCCGGAGATACGCAGTATTTT
CASSSGDTQYF
>TRBJ2-5|TRBD1|-|TRBV28
TGTGCCAGCACCCCCTCCGGGACAGGGTTAGAGACCCAGTACTTC
CASTPSGTGLETQYF
>TRBJ1-2|-|-|TRBV14
TGTGCCAGCAGCCAACATCAGGCCCCGGGCGGGGGCTACACCTTC
CASSQHQAPGGGYTF
>TRBJ2-7|TRBD2|-|TRBV3-1/TRBV3-2
TGTGCCAGCAGCCAAGATAGGACTAGCGGGAGGGGCTCCTACGAGCAGTACTTC
CASSQDRTSGRGSYEQYF
>TRBJ2-2|-|-|TRBV14
TGTGCCAGCGCGCAGCGGCACACCGGGGAGCTGTTTTTT
CASAQRHTGELFF
>TRBJ2-4|TRBD2|-|TRBV28
TGTGCCAGCAGTTTCCCCCTCGCTAGCGGGAGAGGTGTTGCCAAAAACATTCAGTACTTC
CASSFPLASGRGVAKNIQYF
>TRBJ2-7|-|-|TRBV30
TGTGCCTGGAGTGTTCTAGGCAGGGGTGGCGAGCAGTACTTC
CAWSVLGRGGEQYF
>TRBJ2-5|TRBD2|-|TRBV10-3
TGTGCCATCAGTTTGGCTAGCGGCCAAGAGACCCAGTACTTC
CAISLASGQETQYF
>TRBJ1-2|-|-|TRBV19
TGTGCCAGTAGCGTGACAGGAATAGTCTATGGCTACACCTTC
CASSVTGIVYGYTF
>TRBJ1-2|-|-|TRBV11-2
TGTGCCAGCAGCTTAGATCGGTTGTATGGCTACACCTTC
CASSLDRLYGYTF
>TRBJ2-3|TRBD2|-|TRBV7-3
TGTGCCAGCAGCCACACCCCCGGGACTAGCGGGAGGGACACAGATACGCAGTATTTT
CASSHTPGTSGRDTDTQYF
>TRBJ2-7|TRBD1|-|TRBV19
TGTGCCAGTAGTCTCTCGGACAGGCCCTACGAGCAGTACTTC
CASSLSDRPYEQYF
>TRBJ2-1|TRBD2|-|TRBV2
TGTGCCAGCAGTGACACAAGCGGAGGGACTAAGTTCTTC
CASSDTSGGTKFF
>TRBJ2-1|TRBD2|-|TRBV27
TGTGCCAGCAGTTCCCTTTTCGGGAGGGGGGCCAATGAGCAGTTCTTC
CASSSLFGRGANEQFF
>TRBJ2-2|TRBD2|-|TRBV6-4
TGTGCCAGCAGACTAGCGGGAAGCACCGGGGAGCTGTTTTTT
CASRLAGSTGELFF
>TRBJ2-1|-|-|TRBV5-8
TGTGCCAGCAGCACTCTAGCGTACCAGTTCTTC
CASSTLAYQFF
>TRBJ2-1|-|-|TRBV7-2
TGTGCCAGCAGCCCCTCTTTAATCCCCTACAATGAGCAGTTCTTC
CASSPSLIPYNEQFF
>TRBJ1-4|TRBD1|-|TRBV6-5
TGTGCCAGCAAAGGGACAGGAAATGAAAAACTGTTTTTT
CASKGTGNEKLFF
>TRBJ1-4|-|-|TRBV11-2
TGTGCCAGCAGCTTAGTCGGGGGGCGGCGGGAAAAACTGTTTTTT
CASSLVGGRREKLFF
>TRBJ1-2|-|once|TRBV7-8
TGTGCCAGCAGCGCGGACAGAGTAGGCGGCTACACCTTC
CASSADRVGGYTF
>TRBJ1-5|-|-|TRBV6-5
TGTGCCAGCAGTTTCACAGATCAGCCCCAGCATTTT
CASSFTDQPQHF
>TRBJ2-1|-|once|TRBV27
TGTGCCACTAATTACAATGAGCAGTTCTTC
CATNYNEQFF
>TRBJ1-4|-|-|TRBV9
TGTGCCAGCAGCCCAGGGAGGGTCGGACCTGGACAACTGTTTTTT
CASSPGRVGPGQLFF
>TRBJ2-1|-|once|TRBV10-1
TGCACCAGCAGCGCCAGACAGGGAGGATTAAATGAGCAGTTCTTC
CTSSARQGGLNEQFF
>TRBJ1-2|-|-|TRBV19
TGTGCCAGCGGGGGACGGACACATGGCTACACCTTC
CASGGRTHGYTF
>TRBJ1-5|-|few|TRBV19
TGTGCCAGTAGTATAGTACAGGGTGATCAGCCCCAGCATTTT
CASSIVQGDQPQHF
>TRBJ1-6|-|-|TRBV28
TGTGCCAGCAAGGACGGGAAAATGTTAAGATCACCCCTCCACTTT
CASKDGKMLRSPLHF